The rows below give T cell receptor beta chains drawn from one sample of a study of T cell responses to AZD1222 COVID-19 vaccine. Repertoires were generated with immunoSEQ multiplex PCR, while TCRdb's copy carries only in-frame clones and drops some. The sample holds 120,000 or so clones, roughly 88% seen once. The material sequenced was peripheral blood, taken on day 0 of AZD1222 vaccination. The receptor source for this set is an adult in good health. Each CDR3 is given with its conserved first and last residue. A D gene is named only where the DNA matches it firmly. For some rows the clone size is stated as once, few or many, or as a class when expanded; others skip it.

J gene,clone size,D gene,V gene,CDR3 protein,CDR3 DNA
TRBJ1-2,NA,NA,TRBV7-2,CASSLGGQAYGYTF,TGTGCCAGCAGCTTAGGAGGGCAGGCCTATGGCTACACCTTC
TRBJ2-3,NA,NA,TRBV7-3,CASSLHTQYF,TGTGCCAGCAGCTTACATACGCAGTATTTT
TRBJ1-2,NA,NA,TRBV13,CASSLGGTRNYGYTF,TGTGCCAGCAGCCTAGGTGGGACAAGAAACTATGGCTACACCTTC
TRBJ2-7,NA,NA,TRBV29-1,CSVCQGRYEQYF,TGCAGCGTTTGTCAGGGGAGGTACGAGCAGTACTTC
TRBJ1-5,NA,TRBD1,TRBV24-1,CATSAQGPGQPQHF,TGTGCCACCTCTGCACAGGGGCCCGGTCAGCCCCAGCATTTT
TRBJ1-5,NA,NA,TRBV11-3,CASSLGGGRGSNQPQHF,TGTGCCAGCAGCTTAGGAGGGGGAAGGGGTAGCAATCAGCCCCAGCATTTT
TRBJ2-7,NA,NA,TRBV6-5,CASSSRGNENYEQYF,TGTGCCAGCAGTTCTCGGGGAAACGAAAACTACGAGCAGTACTTC
TRBJ2-7,NA,NA,TRBV13,CASSPLPYGDPRGDEQYF,TGTGCCAGCAGCCCCCTGCCCTACGGAGACCCTCGGGGAGACGAGCAGTACTTC
TRBJ2-7,NA,NA,TRBV19,CASSSGRVRSYEQYF,TGTGCCAGTAGTTCAGGTCGGGTAAGGAGCTACGAGCAGTACTTC
TRBJ1-2,once,NA,TRBV30,CAWSTPVGGYTF,TGTGCCTGGAGTACCCCTGTGGGTGGCTACACCTTC
TRBJ1-2,NA,NA,TRBV30,CAWSSQGYYGYTF,TGTGCCTGGAGCTCACAGGGTTACTATGGCTACACCTTC
TRBJ1-5,NA,NA,TRBV19,CASSNKGQNSNQPQHF,TGTGCCAGTAGTAACAAGGGACAAAATAGCAATCAGCCCCAGCATTTT
TRBJ2-1,NA,TRBD1,TRBV12-5,CASGLPRQGYNEQFF,TGTGCTAGTGGTTTGCCCCGACAGGGATACAATGAGCAGTTCTTC
TRBJ1-5,NA,TRBD1,TRBV19,CASSVTGGYQPQHF,TGTGCCAGTAGTGTCACAGGGGGTTATCAGCCCCAGCATTTT
TRBJ2-5,NA,NA,TRBV24-1,CATSDPRNRKETQYF,TGTGCCACCAGTGACCCTCGTAATAGAAAAGAGACCCAGTACTTC
TRBJ1-2,NA,TRBD1,TRBV5-6,CASSKGQLDYGYTF,TGTGCCAGCAGCAAGGGACAGCTCGACTATGGCTACACCTTC
TRBJ1-1,NA,NA,TRBV19,CASFGQTNTEAFF,TGTGCCAGTTTCGGACAGACGAACACTGAAGCTTTCTTT
TRBJ2-6,NA,NA,TRBV7-9,CASSPPGSGANVLTF,TGTGCCAGCAGCCCCCCGGGTTCCGGGGCCAACGTCCTGACTTTC
TRBJ2-7,NA,NA,TRBV5-1,CASSSSKGTWEQYF,TGCGCCAGCAGCTCATCGAAAGGGACGTGGGAGCAGTACTTC
TRBJ2-7,NA,NA,TRBV10-3,CAISTGQLTYEQYF,TGTGCCATCAGTACTGGGCAACTAACCTACGAGCAGTACTTC
TRBJ2-6,NA,NA,TRBV4-1,CASSQDAGVITGANVLTF,TGCGCCAGCAGCCAAGACGCAGGGGTCATCACTGGGGCCAACGTCCTGACTTTC
TRBJ2-3,once,NA,TRBV7-3,CASSSMGSTDTQYF,TGTGCCAGCAGTTCGATGGGGAGCACAGATACGCAGTATTTT
TRBJ1-1,NA,NA,TRBV19,CASFDRSEGTEAFF,TGTGCCAGTTTTGACAGGTCTGAGGGCACTGAAGCTTTCTTT
TRBJ2-2,NA,NA,TRBV24-1,CATSDPTGNTGELFF,TGTGCCACCAGTGATCCGACGGGAAACACCGGGGAGCTGTTTTTT
TRBJ1-6,once,NA,TRBV7-6,CASSLGGGENSPLHF,TGTGCCAGCAGCTTAGGTGGAGGGGAGAATTCACCCCTCCACTTT
TRBJ2-5,NA,NA,TRBV6-5,CASLRRDGQETQYF,TGTGCCAGCTTACGTCGGGACGGCCAAGAGACCCAGTACTTC
TRBJ2-5,NA,NA,TRBV3-1/TRBV3-2,CASSQEGGIGTQYF,TGTGCCAGCAGCCAGGAGGGCGGGATTGGGACCCAGTACTTC
TRBJ2-7,NA,NA,TRBV11-2,CASSLRWKTAAYEQYF,TGTGCCAGCAGCTTAAGGTGGAAAACCGCCGCCTACGAGCAGTACTTC
TRBJ2-7,NA,TRBD1,TRBV30,CAWSVRGQGAREQYF,TGTGCCTGGAGTGTACGGGGACAGGGGGCTCGGGAGCAGTACTTC
TRBJ2-3,few,TRBD2,TRBV24-1,CATSDKTSGRVTDTQYF,TGTGCCACCAGTGACAAGACAAGCGGGAGGGTCACAGATACGCAGTATTTT
TRBJ2-5,NA,NA,TRBV5-1,CASSLASQETQYF,TGCGCCAGCAGCTTGGCCAGCCAAGAGACCCAGTACTTC
TRBJ2-7,once,NA,TRBV15,CATSIARISYEQYF,TGTGCCACCAGCATCGCCAGGATCTCCTACGAGCAGTACTTC
TRBJ1-4,NA,NA,TRBV11-2,CASSRDHSWEKLFF,TGTGCCAGCAGCCGGGACCACTCCTGGGAAAAACTGTTTTTT
TRBJ1-1,NA,NA,TRBV5-1,CASSIGESNAEAFF,TGCGCCAGCAGCATAGGAGAGAGTAACGCTGAAGCTTTCTTT
TRBJ2-2,NA,TRBD2,TRBV7-2,CASSSRLAGVTGELFF,TGTGCCAGCAGCTCTAGACTAGCGGGGGTTACCGGGGAGCTGTTTTTT
TRBJ2-1,NA,TRBD2,TRBV3-1/TRBV3-2,CASSQDRGGKQFF,TGTGCCAGCAGCCAAGATCGGGGGGGGAAGCAGTTCTTC
TRBJ1-1,NA,NA,TRBV3-1/TRBV3-2,CASSLALGTEAFF,TGTGCCAGCAGCCTAGCCTTGGGCACTGAAGCTTTCTTT
TRBJ2-2,NA,NA,TRBV2,CASSEPRLTGELFF,TGTGCCAGCAGTGAACCCCGTCTTACCGGGGAGCTGTTTTTT
TRBJ2-3,NA,NA,TRBV18,CASSPLEDTQYF,TGTGCCAGCTCACCATTGGAGGATACGCAGTATTTT
TRBJ2-3,few,TRBD2,TRBV5-1,CASSFGGDTDTQYF,TGCGCCAGCAGCTTCGGGGGGGACACAGATACGCAGTATTTT
TRBJ1-1,NA,NA,TRBV19,CASTPQGRGAYTEAFF,TGTGCCAGTACCCCCCAAGGGAGGGGAGCGTACACTGAAGCTTTCTTT
TRBJ1-2,NA,NA,TRBV5-1,CASSLQEPSYGYTF,TGCGCCAGCAGCTTACAGGAGCCCTCCTATGGCTACACCTTC
TRBJ2-5,NA,NA,TRBV6-2/TRBV6-3,CASSYPGGRQETQYF,TGTGCCAGCAGTTACCCCGGCGGCCGCCAAGAGACCCAGTACTTC
TRBJ2-1,once,TRBD2,TRBV24-1,CATSQGGGSYNEQFF,TGTGCCACCAGCCAGGGCGGGGGCTCCTACAATGAGCAGTTCTTC
TRBJ2-7,NA,TRBD2,TRBV7-2,CASSSPGRRGTGEQYF,TGTGCCAGCAGTTCTCCCGGGCGGCGGGGGACGGGAGAGCAGTACTTC
TRBJ2-5,NA,NA,TRBV7-2,CASSFPPGETQYF,TGTGCCAGCAGCTTCCCCCCCGGGGAGACCCAGTACTTC
TRBJ2-3,once,NA,TRBV27,CASTSGRDTQYF,TGTGCCAGCACCTCAGGGAGGGATACGCAGTATTTT
TRBJ1-5,NA,TRBD1,TRBV6-5,CASSDTTGIQPQHF,TGTGCCAGCAGCGACACGACAGGGATTCAGCCCCAGCATTTT
TRBJ2-5,NA,TRBD2,TRBV4-1,CASSQDELAETQYF,TGCGCCAGCAGCCAAGATGAACTAGCGGAGACCCAGTACTTC
TRBJ1-5,NA,TRBD1,TRBV4-2,CASSRGQGIDSNQPQHF,TGTGCCAGCAGCCGCGGACAGGGTATAGATAGCAATCAGCCCCAGCATTTT
TRBJ1-2,NA,TRBD1,TRBV29-1,CSVGKPGQGGYYGYTF,TGCAGCGTTGGTAAACCGGGACAGGGTGGATACTATGGCTACACCTTC
TRBJ2-5,NA,TRBD1,TRBV15,CATSTRTGETQYF,TGTGCCACCAGCACCCGGACAGGGGAGACCCAGTACTTC
TRBJ1-6,NA,NA,TRBV30,CAWSPGRSPLHF,TGTGCCTGGAGTCCGGGGCGTTCACCCCTCCACTTT
TRBJ1-4,NA,TRBD1,TRBV2,CASSGDRDDEKLFF,TGTGCCAGCAGCGGGGACAGGGACGACGAAAAACTGTTTTTT
TRBJ1-5,once,TRBD1,TRBV7-4,CASSFSPGTGGNQPQHF,TGTGCCAGCAGCTTCTCTCCCGGGACAGGGGGCAATCAGCCCCAGCATTTT